Listed below are T cell receptor beta chains from one sample, sequenced in a study of Graves' ophthalmopathy and Graves' hyperthyroidism. TCRdb redid the calling of the multiplex PCR reads with MiXCR, one entry per CDR3 protein. The repertoire holds about 620,000 distinct CDR3 sequences, approximately 22% seen once, with more than 5.5% in the top ten. The sequencing sample was made of peripheral blood. Receptors originate from a woman under 30 with stable Graves' hyperthyroidism. Some clones in this sample may be carry-over from other donors' samples. Each CDR3 is given with its conserved first and last residue. Each record gives: CDR3 length, J gene, clone size, V gene, D gene, CDR3 protein, CDR3 DNA. A D gene is named only where the DNA matches it firmly. Clone sizes are given selectively: once, few, many, or a class where the clone is expanded.

>14|TRBJ2-5|many|TRBV11-2|TRBD2
CASGHSGGFETQYF
TGTGCCAGCGGTCATAGCGGGGGATTCGAGACCCAGTACTTC
>12|TRBJ1-2|many|TRBV29-1|NA
CSVDGFNYGYTF
TGCAGCGTTGACGGATTTAACTATGGCTACACCTTC
>16|TRBJ2-2|many|TRBV5-1|NA
CASSLAGQGNTGELFF
TGCGCCAGCAGCTTGGCAGGGCAGGGGAACACCGGGGAGCTGTTTTTT
>14|TRBJ1-2|many|TRBV24-1|NA
CATSEPGHGHGYTF
TGTGCCACCAGTGAGCCGGGACACGGGCATGGCTACACCTTC
>17|TRBJ1-2|NA|TRBV12-3/TRBV12-4|NA
CASTPSGKGGILSGYTF
TGTGCCAGCACCCCTTCGGGGAAGGGTGGAATTCTCTCTGGCTACACCTTC
>13|TRBJ1-2|many|TRBV10-3|NA
CAISDLPDYGYTF
TGTGCCATCAGTGACCTGCCGGACTATGGCTACACCTTC
>12|TRBJ1-1|many|TRBV20-1|NA
CSARGGRTEAFF
TGCAGTGCTAGGGGGGGCAGGACTGAAGCTTTCTTT
>16|TRBJ2-7|many|TRBV28|NA
CASSSFSDSFPYEQYF
TGTGCCAGCAGTTCCTTCTCGGACTCCTTTCCTTACGAGCAGTACTTC
>16|TRBJ2-5|many|TRBV7-8|TRBD1
CASSLFGRGLGETQYF
TGTGCCAGCAGCTTATTTGGCAGGGGGCTGGGAGAGACCCAGTACTTC
>14|TRBJ1-3|NA|TRBV18|NA
CASSAGSSGNTIYF
TGTGCCAGCTCAGCAGGGAGCTCTGGAAACACCATATATTTT
>15|TRBJ2-7|NA|TRBV7-9|NA
CASSLAGGHSYEQYF
TGTGCCAGCAGCTTAGCGGGAGGACACAGCTACGAGCAGTACTTC
>12|TRBJ1-1|many|TRBV5-1|NA
CASSGRGPEAFF
TGCGCCAGCAGCGGGAGGGGCCCTGAAGCTTTCTTT
>14|TRBJ2-5|NA|TRBV12-3/TRBV12-4|TRBD2
CASSPVTSGGTQYF
TGTGCCAGCAGTCCCGTGACTAGCGGTGGGACCCAGTACTTC
>14|TRBJ1-5|NA|TRBV10-3|NA
CAIRRAGLNQPQHF
TGTGCCATCAGACGGGCAGGCTTAAATCAGCCCCAGCATTTT
>14|TRBJ1-5|few|TRBV6-5|NA
CASSYGREYQPQHF
TGTGCCAGCAGTTACGGCAGGGAGTATCAGCCCCAGCATTTT
>13|TRBJ1-2|many|TRBV30|NA
CACTVGANYGYTF
TGTGCCTGTACAGTGGGGGCTAACTATGGCTACACCTTC
>15|TRBJ2-5|NA|TRBV24-1|TRBD1
CATRGPETGVETQYF
TGTGCCACTCGGGGGCCTGAGACAGGGGTAGAGACCCAGTACTTC
>14|TRBJ1-1|many|TRBV3-1|NA
CASSPVRGNTEAFF
TGTGCCAGCAGCCCAGTGAGGGGGAACACTGAAGCTTTCTTT
>13|TRBJ1-1|few|TRBV30|NA
CAWGTDSNTEAFF
TGTGCCTGGGGGACCGACTCGAACACTGAAGCTTTCTTT
>12|TRBJ2-5|NA|TRBV27|TRBD1
CASRQGEETKYF
TGTGCCAGCAGACAGGGGGAAGAGACCAAGTACTTC
>15|TRBJ1-6|NA|TRBV5-1|NA
CASSLLGPSGSPLHF
TGCGCCAGCAGCTTGTTGGGCCCTTCGGGGTCACCCCTCCACTTT
>15|TRBJ2-2|NA|TRBV7-6|NA
CASSRRAESTGELFF
TGTGCCAGCAGCCGACGAGCGGAATCCACCGGGGAGCTGTTTTTT
>15|TRBJ2-4|many|TRBV12-3/TRBV12-4|NA
CASSTGVLAKNIQYF
TGTGCCAGCAGTACCGGGGTCCTAGCCAAAAACATTCAGTACTTC
>15|TRBJ2-5|many|TRBV4-1|NA
CASSRDRGGQETQYF
TGCGCCAGCAGCCGCGACCGAGGGGGCCAAGAGACCCAGTACTTC
>15|TRBJ1-1|many|TRBV16|NA
CASSQSWGVGTEAFF
TGTGCCAGCAGCCAATCGTGGGGGGTTGGCACTGAAGCTTTCTTT
>16|TRBJ1-2|few|TRBV11-2|NA
CASTNPTRGKDYGYTF
TGTGCCAGCACCAATCCGACCAGGGGAAAGGACTATGGCTACACCTTC
>15|TRBJ1-2|NA|TRBV5-1|NA
CASSLDQMTNYGYTF
TGCGCCAGCAGCTTGGATCAGATGACTAACTATGGCTACACCTTC
>15|TRBJ1-5|NA|TRBV19|NA
CASSRGQGPHQPQHF
TGTGCCAGTAGTCGTGGGCAGGGGCCCCATCAGCCCCAGCATTTT
>15|TRBJ1-1|many|TRBV6-5|NA
CASSYGGVGGTEAFF
TGTGCCAGCAGTTACGGTGGGGTGGGGGGCACTGAAGCTTTCTTT
>13|TRBJ1-5|many|TRBV19|NA
CASSMWGSQPQHF
TGTGCCAGTAGTATGTGGGGGAGCCAGCCCCAGCATTTT
>16|TRBJ1-3|many|TRBV6-1|NA
CASSEVHSGDGNTIYF
TGTGCCAGCAGTGAAGTTCACAGCGGCGACGGAAACACCATATATTTT
>15|TRBJ1-1|many|TRBV30|NA
CAWSATTELNTEAFF
TGTGCCTGGAGTGCTACTACAGAGCTGAACACTGAAGCTTTCTTT
>13|TRBJ2-5|many|TRBV2|NA
CASSDAVQETQYF
TGTGCCAGCAGTGACGCCGTTCAAGAGACCCAGTACTTC
>15|TRBJ2-7|many|TRBV29-1|TRBD2
CSVVTTGTSSDEQYF
TGCAGCGTTGTGACGACCGGGACTAGCTCGGACGAGCAGTACTTC
>18|TRBJ1-6|many|TRBV9|TRBD1
CASSVEDPVPDRVSPLHF
TGTGCCAGCAGCGTAGAAGATCCAGTCCCGGACAGGGTGTCACCCCTCCACTTT
>17|TRBJ2-7|many|TRBV6-1|NA
CASSEAWTVPISYEQYF
TGTGCCAGCAGTGAAGCCTGGACAGTGCCCATCTCCTACGAGCAGTACTTC
>16|TRBJ2-7|NA|TRBV5-1|NA
CASSLVGEAGIYEQYF
TGCGCCAGCAGCTTGGTAGGGGAGGCAGGGATCTACGAGCAGTACTTC
>13|TRBJ2-7|NA|TRBV20-1|TRBD1
CSASWTGDSEQYF
TGCAGTGCTAGCTGGACAGGGGACTCCGAGCAGTACTTC
>17|TRBJ1-1|many|TRBV5-1|TRBD1
CASSLATGARGNTEAFF
TGCGCCAGCAGCTTGGCGACAGGGGCCAGGGGGAACACTGAAGCTTTCTTT
>15|TRBJ1-6|many|TRBV3-1|TRBD1
CASSQEDRKNSPLHF
TGTGCCAGCAGCCAAGAGGACAGGAAAAATTCACCCCTCCACTTT
>16|TRBJ1-1|few|TRBV14|NA
CASSQFYTAMNTEAFF
TGTGCCAGCAGCCAGTTTTATACAGCTATGAACACTGAAGCTTTCTTT
>17|TRBJ2-7|NA|TRBV3-1|TRBD2
CASSQGLAGGLGYEQYF
TGTGCCAGCAGCCAAGGACTAGCGGGAGGCCTTGGGTACGAGCAGTACTTC
>13|TRBJ1-2|many|TRBV20-1|NA
CSAKNPQGYGYTF
TGCAGTGCTAAAAACCCTCAGGGATATGGCTACACCTTC
>14|TRBJ2-7|NA|TRBV24-1|NA
CATSDPAYSYEQYF
TGTGCCACCAGTGACCCGGCCTATTCCTACGAGCAGTACTTC
>13|TRBJ2-7|many|TRBV11-1|NA
CASSMFQPYEQYF
TGTGCCAGCAGCATGTTCCAACCCTACGAGCAGTACTTC
>10|TRBJ2-7|many|TRBV11-2|NA
CASSSYEQYF
TGTGCCAGCAGTTCCTACGAGCAGTACTTC
>13|TRBJ2-2|NA|TRBV12-3/TRBV12-4|NA
CASSNGVSGELFF
TGTGCCAGCAGTAACGGGGTTTCGGGGGAGCTGTTTTTT
>13|TRBJ1-2|many|TRBV2|NA
CASRKGHPYGYTF
TGTGCCAGCAGAAAGGGGCACCCCTATGGCTACACCTTC
>14|TRBJ2-7|many|TRBV25-1|NA
CASADPDSPYEQYF
TGTGCCAGCGCCGATCCGGACAGTCCCTACGAGCAGTACTTC
>13|TRBJ1-6|many|TRBV20-1|NA
CSVRRSNNSPLHF
TGCAGTGTCCGACGGAGTAATAATTCACCCCTCCACTTT
>15|TRBJ1-6|many|TRBV5-1|NA
CASSLFADYNSPLHF
TGCGCCAGCAGCTTGTTCGCGGATTATAATTCACCCCTCCACTTT
>13|TRBJ2-7|NA|TRBV2|NA
CASSGGSLYEQYF
TGTGCCAGCAGTGGCGGGTCCCTCTACGAGCAGTACTTC